The 28 T cell receptor beta chains below come from one sample, sequenced in a study of Graves' ophthalmopathy and Graves' hyperthyroidism (dated by TCRdb to the late 2010s). Sequenced on an Illumina HiSeq 2000. For repertoire sequencing, the TCR beta CDR3 regions were amplified from RNA transcripts. The first round of RT-PCR was done with HTBI primers and the Qiagen OneStep RT-PCR kit, and was followed by a second round of multiplex PCR, then size selection and purification. TCRdb reprocessed the public reads (quality trimming at Q25 with fastp, clone calling with MiXCR) and kept in-frame beta chains. Each entry is one CDR3 protein sequence, shown with its most common DNA and genes. In all, the sample holds 300,000 to 400,000 distinct CDR3 sequences, and 15% to 20% of those were seen once. The ten largest clones represent 9% to 15% of the sample. Sequenced sample: peripheral blood. The receptors shown here come from an adult man with Graves' ophthalmopathy.

This clonotype was detected ten times or more. V gene TRBV6-2 or TRBV6-3 combines with J gene TRBJ1-2; 9 bases are shared with TRBD1. Trimming removed 7 bases from V and 4 bases from J; junction bases left unmatched: 10. CDR1 and CDR2 (germline): MNHEY, SVGEGT. The CDR3 spans 15 residues. The CDR3 DNA follows: TGTGCCAGCAACCGGGACAGGGAATCTCTCTATGGCTACACCTTC. It yields the protein CASNRDRESLYGYTF.

This clonotype was detected many times. The chain combines TRBV6-1 with TRBJ1-2; a possible D gene is TRBD1 (5 bases). V dropped 8 bases and J dropped 4 bases, with 14 bases sitting between them. The CDR3 is 13 amino acids. Germline CDR1 reads MNHNS; CDR2 reads SASEGT. DNA of the CDR3: TGTGCCAGCGGCGGTGGGGCGCCCTATGGCTACACCTTC. It encodes CASGGGAPYGYTF.

This clonotype was seen many times. The chain has TRBV7-9 and TRBJ1-1, with TRBD1 identical over 7 bases. The junction had 4 bases not matched to a gene; V was cut back by 2 bases and J by 4 bases. The germline CDR1 and CDR2 sequences are SEHNR and FQNEAQ (reference sequence). This CDR3 region has 14 residues. The CDR3 nucleotides are TGTGCCAGCAGCTTAACAGGGGTCCGCACTGAAGCTTTCTTT. Its translation is CASSLTGVRTEAFF.

This clonotype was seen at least ten times. The chain combines TRBV11-2 with TRBJ2-6; D assignment may be TRBD1 or TRBD2 (5 bases each). The germline CDR1 and CDR2 sequences are SGHAT and FQNNGV. The V end was cut by 3 bases, the J end by 0 bases, with 15 bases between. The CDR3 has 18 residues. The CDR3 coding sequence is TGTGCCAGCAGCTTCAGACCAGGGACCGTCTCTGGGGCCAACGTCCTGACTTTC. Amino acids: CASSFRPGTVSGANVLTF.

The chain is built from TRBV28 and TRBJ2-5; 7 nucleotides line up with TRBD2. CDR1 MDHEN and CDR2 SYDVKM come from the germline V gene. V gave up 5 bases and J gave up 9 bases; unmatched junction bases: 18. The CDR3 is 16 residues long. This CDR3 is CASSPTPGLGWGAQYF. As DNA, the CDR3 is TGTGCCAGCAGTCCAACCCCTGGACTAGGATGGGGGGCCCAGTACTTC.

This clonotype was detected many times. This chain links TRBV7-2 with TRBJ1-5; D possibly corresponds to TRBD1 (6 bases). Trimming stripped 2 bases from V and 7 bases from J, with 15 bases between. CDR3 length equals 15 residues. Germline V lookup: CDR1 SGHTA, CDR2 FQGNSA. The CDR3 region is CASSLSSGAFQPQHF. The DNA of the CDR3 is TGTGCCAGCAGCTTAAGTTCAGGGGCCTTCCAGCCCCAGCATTTT.

In this sample, this clonotype turned up many times. The V and J genes are TRBV19 and TRBJ1-1, with D possibly TRBD1 on 6 matching bases. Per germline, CDR1 LNHDA and CDR2 SQIVND (reference sequence). The CDR3 length is 14 residues. V was shortened by 3 bases and J by 1 base, with 9 bases between the two germline ends. The CDR3 nucleotides read TGTGCCAGTAGTATGGTACAGGGGAACACTGAAGCTTTCTTT. Residues: CASSMVQGNTEAFF.

This clonotype was observed at least ten times. The chain recombines TRBV12-3 or TRBV12-4 with TRBJ1-3; D not certain. CDR3 length equals 13 residues. Trimming removed 6 bases from V and 3 bases from J, with 9 bases in between. The CDR3 bases are TGTGCCAGCAGGCCCTCTAATGGAAACACCATATATTTT. Protein: CASRPSNGNTIYF.

This clonotype has ten or more counts. The V call is TRBV7-2, the J call TRBJ2-5, with D possibly matching TRBD2 (6 bases). Between the trimmed V and J ends, which lost 4 bases and 0 bases, there was a span of 9 bases. Germline loops: CDR1 SGHTA, CDR2 FQGNSA. The CDR3 spans 14 residues. CDR3 amino acids: CASSYPGDQETQYF. CDR3 DNA: TGTGCCAGCAGCTACCCGGGGGACCAAGAGACCCAGTACTTC. The entire variable domain, with the rest obtained from reference TRBV7-2 and TRBJ2-5, is as follows: GAGVSQSPSNKVTEKGKDVELRCDPISGHTALYWYRQSLGQGLEFLIYFQGNSAPDKSGLPSDRFSAERTGGSVSTLTIQRTQQEDSAVYLCASSYPGDQETQYFGPGTRLLVL.

This clonotype has a count of ten or more. The chain carries TRBV20-1 and TRBJ1-1; D gene uncertain. This CDR3 region has 12 residues. Germline V lookup: CDR1 DFQATT, CDR2 SNEGSKA (reference sequence). V was shortened by 2 bases and J by 3 bases, with 7 bases between the two germline ends. The CDR3 DNA reads TGCAGTGCTAGAAGGCAGGACACTGAAGCTTTCTTT. Encoded protein: CSARRQDTEAFF.

The rearrangement uses TRBV4-2 and TRBJ1-5, with TRBD1 matching over 9 bases. The CDR3 loop spans 16 amino acids. The germline V gene has CDR1 LGHNA and CDR2 YNFKEQ. Germline trimming cut 1 base from V and 4 bases from J; bases unmatched to any gene: 5. CDR3 protein: CASSQGTGDFNQPQHF. The CDR3 DNA reads as TGTGCCAGCAGCCAAGGGACAGGGGATTTTAATCAGCCCCAGCATTTT.

At least ten counts were recorded for this clonotype. J is TRBJ2-1 and V is TRBV27, with D unresolved. The CDR3 loop spans 13 amino acids. The germline CDR1 and CDR2 sequences are MNHEY and SMNVEV (reference sequence). V dropped 5 bases and J dropped 7 bases, with 12 bases sitting between them. CDR3: CASSRRASNEQFF. The DNA of the CDR3 is TGTGCCAGCAGTCGTCGGGCATCGAATGAGCAGTTCTTC.

At least ten counts were recorded for this clonotype. The chain uses TRBV20-1 and TRBJ1-1; a possible D gene is TRBD1 (5 bases). CDR1 is DFQATT, CDR2 SNEGSKA, per germline (reference sequence). Trimming took off 4 bases at V and 0 bases at J, with 12 bases between the two ends. This CDR3 is built from 14 residues. In nucleotides, the CDR3 is TGCAGTGCTAATACAGGATACATGAACACTGAAGCTTTCTTT. The encoded protein is CSANTGYMNTEAFF.

This clonotype has only a few counts. At one of its ends the junction is not consistent with the germline gene, which may arise from a read error. The chain uses TRBV20-1 and TRBJ2-7; D perhaps matches TRBD2 (6 bases). Germline lookup yields CDR1 DFQATT and CDR2 SNEGSKA (reference sequence). The CDR3 covers 14 residues. CDR3 sequence: CSARTIPRNYEQCF. The CDR3 DNA sequence: TGCAGTGCCAGGACTATCCCCCGAAACTACGAGCAGTGCTTC.

This clonotype occurred many times. The chain employs TRBV24-1 and TRBJ1-6; D gene ambiguous. Looked up from germline, CDR1 is KGHDR and CDR2 is SFDVKD. V was trimmed by 0 bases and J by 0 bases, leaving 8 bases between them. The CDR3 runs 17 residues. CDR3: CATSDLGVRSYNSPLHF. In DNA, the CDR3 is TGTGCCACCAGTGATTTGGGGGTACGCTCCTATAATTCACCCCTCCACTTT.

About this clonotype: One base away lies a much larger clone, so this may be a sequencing read error. J is TRBJ2-6 and V is TRBV3-1; 7 positions agree with TRBD1. The CDR3 contains 19 residues. In germline, CDR1 is LGHDT, CDR2 YNNKEL (reference sequence). V gave up 5 bases and J gave up 0 bases; unmatched junction bases: 13. Here the CDR3 reads CASSILRDSHFSGANVLTF. CDR3 in DNA: TGTGCCAGCAGCATTCTACGGGACAGCCATTTCTCTGGGGCCAACGTCCTGACTTTC.

There are a few counts of this clonotype. In DNA, the CDR3 is TGTGCCAGCAGTGGGGATTATAGTAATGAAAAACTGTTTTTT. It is translated as CASSGDYSNEKLFF. The chain is built from TRBV12-3 or TRBV12-4 and TRBJ1-4; no reliable D call. This CDR3 has 14 residues. Trimming shortened V by 5 bases and J by 4 bases, and 11 bases separated the two germline ends.

The chain employs TRBV28 and TRBJ2-5, with no clear D. Germline V CDR1 and CDR2: MDHEN, SYDVKM. The CDR3 has 10 residues. V lost 5 bases to trimming and J lost 9 bases, with 7 bases between them. The CDR3 loop is CASSDAAQYF. In nucleotides, the CDR3 is TGTGCCAGCAGTGATGCGGCCCAGTACTTC.

In this sample, this clonotype turned up many times. V and J are TRBV18 and TRBJ1-6; D remains ambiguous. The germline V gene encodes CDR1 KGHSH and CDR2 LQKENI. The CDR3 consists of 14 residues. Trimming removed 6 bases from V and 5 bases from J, with 11 bases in between. In nucleotides, the CDR3 is TGTGCCAGCTCTCCCGGGAGTAATAATTCACCCCTCCACTTT. The encoded protein is CASSPGSNNSPLHF.

This clonotype was seen at least ten times. This sequence joins TRBV6-1 and TRBJ1-2; unclear D gene. V was shortened by 3 bases and J by 3 bases, with 11 bases between the two germline ends. Per germline, CDR1 MNHNS and CDR2 SASEGT. The CDR3 sequence is 14 residues long. In DNA, the CDR3 is TGTGCCAGCAGTGAGTGGCAGGTCGACTATGGCTACACCTTC. This gives the protein CASSEWQVDYGYTF.

The chain couples TRBV29-1 to TRBJ2-5; 7 nucleotides agree with TRBD1. Germline V gene data show CDR1 as SQVTM and CDR2 as ANQGSEA. This CDR3 has 14 amino acids. The trim removed 6 bases at V and 2 bases at J, leaving 9 bases unmatched. The CDR3: CSVEQGLGQETQYF. CDR3 sequence (DNA): TGCAGCGTCGAACAGGGGTTAGGGCAAGAGACCCAGTACTTC.

This clonotype was detected ten times or more. The chain carries TRBV7-2 and TRBJ2-7; TRBD2 aligns across 7 bases. The CDR3 consists of 15 residues. V shed 3 bases and J 2 bases; nucleotides not matched to a gene: 7. Per germline, CDR1 SGHTA and CDR2 FQGNSA. The CDR3 sequence is CASSFFSGQAYEQYF. The DNA of the CDR3 is TGTGCCAGCAGCTTCTTTAGCGGGCAGGCCTACGAGCAGTACTTC.

This clonotype was observed many times. The gene calls are TRBV6-1 and TRBJ1-1; D gene uncertain. V was trimmed by 4 bases and J by 5 bases, leaving 11 bases between them. This CDR3 is 13 amino acids long. Germline CDR1 reads MNHNS; CDR2 reads SASEGT. CDR3 in amino acids: CASSARWPTEAFF. CDR3 nucleotides: TGTGCCAGCAGTGCAAGGTGGCCGACTGAAGCTTTCTTT.

This clonotype was seen many times. This rearrangement joins TRBV9 to TRBJ1-2; D possibly corresponds to TRBD1 (5 bases). Germline V gives CDR1 SGDLS, CDR2 YYNGEE. This CDR3 is built from 16 residues. The V end was cut by 3 bases, the J end by 1 base, with 16 bases between. CDR3 residues: CASSAHLEGFNYGYTF. The CDR3 nucleotides read TGTGCCAGCAGCGCCCATTTAGAGGGGTTTAACTATGGCTACACCTTC.

This clonotype was detected many times. This chain links TRBV12-5 with TRBJ2-2; D is perhaps TRBD1 or TRBD2 (5 bases each). Germline V lookup: CDR1 LGHNT, CDR2 FRNRAP. Trimming took off 0 bases at V and 5 bases at J, with 10 bases between the two ends. The CDR3 covers 15 residues. This CDR3 reads CASGLVLGETGELFF. The CDR3, as DNA: TGTGCTAGTGGTTTGGTTTTAGGGGAGACCGGGGAGCTGTTTTTT.

This clonotype occurred many times. The rearrangement links TRBV4-1 to TRBJ1-6, with 11 positions matching TRBD1. Germline assignment: CDR1 MGHRA and CDR2 YSYEKL. V shed 0 bases and J 8 bases; nucleotides not matched to a gene: 0. There are 15 residues in the CDR3. The CDR3 DNA follows: TGCGCCAGCAGCCAAGAGGACAGGGGGCATTCACCCCTCCACTTT. Translating gives CASSQEDRGHSPLHF.

The chain links TRBV6-1 to TRBJ1-2; the D is unclear. Germline assignment: CDR1 MNHNS and CDR2 SASEGT. V lost 3 bases and J lost 7, with 9 bases in between. The CDR3 totals 12 residues. The CDR3 reads CASSEGSVGYTF. The CDR3 DNA sequence: TGTGCCAGCAGTGAGGGGAGCGTTGGCTACACCTTC.

This clonotype was recorded many times. This chain joins TRBV20-1 and TRBJ1-1; no firm D call. Germline assignment: CDR1 DFQATT and CDR2 SNEGSKA (reference sequence). Trimming stripped 1 base from V and 6 bases from J, with 12 bases between. The CDR3 extends over 13 amino acids. CDR3 protein: CSARGAGGAEAFF. The CDR3 DNA reads as TGCAGTGCTAGAGGCGCCGGAGGAGCTGAAGCTTTCTTT.